Sequencing of this T cell receptor (beta chain) was carried out in a study of Ad26.COV2.S vaccination and SARS-CoV-2 variants. Study observations and caveats: Non-spike TCR breadth did not differ much between vaccine and placebo recipients.

The germline V gene encodes CDR1 KGHSH and CDR2 LQKENI. Between the trimmed V and J ends, which lost 3 bases and 8 bases, there was a span of 14 bases. CDR3 length: 15 amino acids. Comments on this clone: Its antigen is undetermined.

Treatment denoted: 15 to 20 received Ad26.COV2.S at low or high dose, single or two shots; about five received placebo; per-sample allocation not given. The investigators took samples on day 63 after the first vaccine or placebo injection. Vaccination used an Ad26 vector expressing Wuhan-strain SARS-CoV-2 spike. Clones were read by immunoSEQ multiplex PCR, and TCRdb kept only the in-frame ones, dropping some. The table has more than 300,000 clones, around 84% seen once. The source is a person aged 18 to 59 who received the Ad26.COV2.S COVID-19 vaccine or a placebo. This chain links TRBV18 with TRBJ1-6; D is possibly TRBD1 (5 bases). Sequencing was performed on peripheral blood, taken in a trial of Ad26.COV2.S vaccine versus placebo. The CDR3 sequence is CASSPSRVSHSPLHF. The CDR3 DNA reads TGTGCCAGCTCACCTTCCAGGGTTTCCCATTCACCCCTCCACTTT.